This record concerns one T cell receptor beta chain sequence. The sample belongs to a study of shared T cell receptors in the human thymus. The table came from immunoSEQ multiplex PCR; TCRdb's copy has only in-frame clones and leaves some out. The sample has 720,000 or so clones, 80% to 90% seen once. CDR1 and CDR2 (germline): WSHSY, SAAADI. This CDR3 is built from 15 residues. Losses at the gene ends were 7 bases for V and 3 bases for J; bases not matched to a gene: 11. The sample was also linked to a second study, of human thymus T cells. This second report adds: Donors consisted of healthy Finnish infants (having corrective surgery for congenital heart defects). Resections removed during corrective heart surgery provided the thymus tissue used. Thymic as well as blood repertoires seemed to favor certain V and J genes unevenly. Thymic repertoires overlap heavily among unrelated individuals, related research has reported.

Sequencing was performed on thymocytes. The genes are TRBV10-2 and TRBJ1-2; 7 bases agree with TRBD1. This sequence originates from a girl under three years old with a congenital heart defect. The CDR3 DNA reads TGCGCCAGCAAAGCGAGATTCGGGACAGACTATGGCTACACCTTC. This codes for CASKARFGTDYGYTF.